Listed below are T cell receptor beta chains from one sample, sequenced in a study of shared T cell receptors in the human thymus. The method was immunoSEQ multiplex PCR; TCRdb's version includes in-frame clones alone and lacks a portion of them. This sample has some 640,000 clones, with 80% to 90% found just once. These data also formed part of another study, on human thymus T cells.

Sequencing input: thymocytes. These receptors were taken from a boy in the first two years of life with a congenital heart defect. CDR3s include the opening cysteine and the closing phenylalanine or tryptophan. D genes are given only for firm matches. The size field is filled for only some rows; it gives once, few, many or a size class.

TRBV7-4	.	TRBJ1-4	TRBD1	CASSLGQGKDKGAGDEKLFF
TRBV28	.	TRBJ1-1	.	CASSFVITRADQKEAFF
TRBV5-1	.	TRBJ2-7	.	CASSLESGASGDYEQYF
TRBV28	.	TRBJ1-2	TRBD1	CASSQYNWDRGSPNYGYTF
TRBV9	.	TRBJ2-7	.	CASSRKSKGQSYEQYF
TRBV19	.	TRBJ1-6	.	CASSDQGHSPLHF
TRBV9	.	TRBJ2-7	TRBD1	CASSDGQGSTYEQYF
TRBV28	.	TRBJ1-1	.	CASRKATGMNTEAFF
TRBV6-5	.	TRBJ1-6	TRBD1	CASTATGSNSPLHF
TRBV6-5	.	TRBJ1-3	.	CASSSDSSPGNTIYF
TRBV7-9	.	TRBJ1-1	TRBD1	CASSYQTGLVNTEAFF
TRBV15	.	TRBJ1-5	.	CATSSKKMRYSNQPQHF
TRBV4-1	.	TRBJ2-7	.	CASSQDLYGDEQYF
TRBV10-3	.	TRBJ1-2	.	CAISVGAYGYTF
TRBV5-6	.	TRBJ2-1	.	CASSPGLALHLF
TRBV4-3	.	TRBJ2-7	.	CASSQDQGQGQLYEQYF
TRBV7-2	.	TRBJ2-7	.	CASRFSGTGLREQYF
TRBV19	.	TRBJ2-1	TRBD2	CASSPRTRMGEQFF
TRBV10-2	.	TRBJ2-7	TRBD1	CASSGMGQGKHYEQYF
TRBV11-3	.	TRBJ2-7	.	CASSLGRESSYEQYF
TRBV6-1	.	TRBJ2-1	.	CASSEIHRVWYYNEQFF
TRBV28	.	TRBJ1-2	.	CASTRSRGTAMYYGYTF
TRBV10-2	.	TRBJ2-1	TRBD2	CASSAGLAGTNEQFF
TRBV28	.	TRBJ1-6	TRBD1	CASSPQQGQGRAHRYNSPLHF
TRBV5-6	.	TRBJ2-5	.	CASSLGYRYQETQYF
TRBV11-2	once	TRBJ2-7	TRBD2	CASSLACGRMGEQYF
TRBV7-9	.	TRBJ1-4	.	CASSTQGGVHEKLFF
TRBV28	.	TRBJ2-5	TRBD2	CASSYYPQREFRETQYF
TRBV7-2	.	TRBJ2-5	TRBD2	CASSLAATSGRRETQYF
TRBV5-4	once	TRBJ2-7	TRBD1	CASSFWRQGIGEQYF
TRBV15	.	TRBJ2-6	.	CATSTHGGMPSGANVLTF
TRBV9	once	TRBJ2-1	TRBD1	CASSKRDRGPYNEQFF
TRBV29-1	.	TRBJ2-7	TRBD2	CSVEGGGSYEQYF
TRBV7-8	.	TRBJ1-2	.	CASSLVYLGQGIHENGYTF
TRBV28	.	TRBJ2-1	.	CASSLQVSSYNEQFF
TRBV10-3	.	TRBJ1-5	.	CAIRGVWDQPQHF
TRBV10-1	.	TRBJ2-7	TRBD1	CASSESTGQGYEQYF
TRBV4-1	.	TRBJ2-7	.	CASSQRDGGSYEQYF
TRBV5-1	.	TRBJ2-7	.	CASSLGQGLGYEQYF
TRBV2	.	TRBJ2-1	TRBD2	CASSDGTSGRKVHNEQFF
TRBV10-3	.	TRBJ2-2	TRBD2	CAITDRGGSTGELFF
TRBV4-3	.	TRBJ2-3	.	CASSQVAFRGSTDTQYF
TRBV4-3	few	TRBJ2-7	.	CASSVSAKAGYEQYF
TRBV28	few	TRBJ1-4	.	CASSPQDARGEKLFF
TRBV5-4	.	TRBJ2-3	TRBD2	CASSHGLADHTDTQYF
TRBV25-1	.	TRBJ2-5	TRBD2	CASSEYRVASGEQETQYF
TRBV5-1	once	TRBJ2-7	TRBD1	CASSLWTGTHYEQYF
TRBV14	.	TRBJ1-1	.	CASSQPAGGEAFF
TRBV14	once	TRBJ2-2	.	CASRPRTTDKNTGELFF
TRBV6-1	.	TRBJ2-3	.	CASSDRDTQWTDTQYF
TRBV15	.	TRBJ1-1	.	CATSRDRVGTEAFF
TRBV28	.	TRBJ1-3	TRBD1	CASSLTSYRGVENTIYF
TRBV6-5	.	TRBJ1-3	.	CATMGHGNTIYF